This TCR beta chain was obtained from a study of cytomegalovirus exposure and HLA in healthy donors. CDR3 length equals 14 residues. Germline CDR1 is MGHDK and CDR2 is SYGVNS. V shed 3 bases and J shed 7 bases, with 15 bases lying between them. Primers: 60 Vbeta forward and 13 Jbeta reverse. Assay: immunoSEQ multiplex PCR; the TCRdb copy retains only in-frame clones and omits some. The sample includes approximately 200,000 clones, around 75% of them seen just once. The sequencing sample was made of PBMCs. V is TRBV25-1 and J is TRBJ1-1; TRBD1 might be the D (5 bases). The TCR sequence derives from a woman under 40 in good health and CMV-seropositive. This CDR3 is CASSDPWGGVEAFF. In DNA, the CDR3 is TGTGCCAGCAGTGATCCTTGGGGCGGGGTTGAAGCTTTCTTT.